One sample yielded the 28 T cell receptor beta chains listed below, sequenced in a study of a mutant IDH1 vaccine in newly diagnosed glioma. The time point is: baseline, week 1 (first vaccination visit). Treatment defined: pre-vaccination baseline after standard-of-care therapy. Profiled with immunoSEQ multiplex PCR; TCRdb holds only in-frame clones, not every one. This sample carries some 67,000 clones, more than 70% of them seen once, and the ten largest clones take 4.6%. Sample: peripheral blood mononuclear cells (PBMCs), taken from a glioma patient treated with radiotherapy, temozolomide or both. These receptors all come from a woman aged 18-29 years with glioma. Some clones in this sample may be carry-over from other donors' samples.

The chain links TRBV27 to TRBJ2-5, with D possibly being TRBD1 (6 bases). Deletions cut 6 bases from V and 1 base from J, with 15 bases between. Germline V gene data show CDR1 as MNHEY and CDR2 as SMNVEV (reference sequence). The CDR3 contains 15 residues. The CDR3 nucleotides are TGTGCCAGCAGCACAGTACAGGGTGTCCAAGAGACCCAGTACTTC. Protein product: CASSTVQGVQETQYF.

Notes on this clone: An end of the junction does not agree with germline; a read error may underlie this. The rearrangement links TRBV7-8 to TRBJ1-4; no clear D gene. This CDR3 spans 11 amino acids. CDR1 and CDR2 from the germline V gene are SGHVS and FQNEAQ. The CDR3 is CASSSDTQRIF. DNA of the CDR3: TGTGCCAGCAGCTCAGACACCCAGCGGATTTTT.

The chain combines TRBV21-1 with TRBJ2-6; the table's D call, TRBD1, was not checked against the DNA. TRBV21-1 is deemed a pseudogene. The CDR3 covers 20 residues. The CDR3, as DNA: TGTGCCAGCAGCCTTGGACTTAGGACAGGGGTTATAAGTGGGGCCAACGTCCTGACTTTC. The encoded protein is CASSLGLRTGVISGANVLTF.

This clone was detected only a few times. The sample holds other DNA sequences that translate to the same CDR3. The rearrangement uses TRBV6-1 and TRBJ1-1; D is perhaps TRBD1 (6 bases). Germline CDR1 reads MNHNS; CDR2 reads SASEGT. The V and J ends lost 5 bases and 3 bases respectively, with 13 bases between them. The CDR3 totals 14 residues. The CDR3 sequence is CASSRQGGDTEAFF. The CDR3 DNA reads TGTGCCAGCAGTCGTCAAGGGGGGGACACTGAAGCTTTCTTT.

This clone has a handful of counts. The chain links TRBV6-4 to TRBJ2-1; 8 bases agree with TRBD2. Germline V CDR1 and CDR2: MRHNA, SNTAGT. The ends lost 2 bases at V and 3 bases at J; junction bases unmatched: 3. The CDR3 totals 15 residues. CDR3 DNA: TGTGCCAGCAGTGACGGGCGGGGGGACTACAATGAGCAGTTCTTC. Encoded protein: CASSDGRGDYNEQFF.

V is TRBV9 and J is TRBJ2-7; 11 bases match TRBD2. CDR3 length: 18 residues. V lost 5 bases to trimming and J lost 2 bases; unmatched junction nucleotides: 15. Germline loops: CDR1 SGDLS, CDR2 YYNGEE. The CDR3 DNA reads TGTGCCAGCAGTCGAACGGCCCCACTAGCGGGAGTAACCTACGAGCAGTACTTC. Encoded protein: CASSRTAPLAGVTYEQYF.

The chain combines TRBV4-1 with TRBJ1-1; D ambiguous. The CDR3 has 13 amino acids. Germline V lookup: CDR1 MGHRA, CDR2 YSYEKL. V was shortened by 4 bases and J by 11 bases, with 17 bases between the two germline ends. The CDR3 reads CASSPADGGWAFF. Written as DNA, the CDR3 is TGCGCCAGCAGCCCCGCGGACGGAGGGTGGGCTTTCTTT.

The chain couples TRBV6-5 to TRBJ1-2; D call uncertain. Germline values: CDR1 MNHEY, CDR2 SVGAGI. The CDR3 is 14 amino acids. With 5 bases removed from V and 3 bases from J, the gap between germline ends came to 13 bases. The CDR3 DNA reads as TGTGCCAGCAGTCCAATAGGGCGAGACTATGGCTACACCTTC. It yields the protein CASSPIGRDYGYTF.

The rearrangement uses TRBV11-2 and TRBJ2-2, with TRBD2 as a possible D gene (6 bases). The CDR3 has 15 amino acids. Per the germline V gene, CDR1 is SGHAT and CDR2 is FQNNGV. Deletions cut 5 bases from V and 6 bases from J, with 16 bases between. CDR3 sequence reads: CASSQSTRQSGELFF. The DNA of the CDR3 is TGTGCCAGCAGCCAATCGACTAGGCAGTCCGGGGAGCTGTTTTTT. The full variable domain, rest sourced from reference TRBV11-2 and TRBJ2-2, is EAGVAQSPRYKIIEKRQSVAFWCNPISGHATLYWYQQILGQGPKLLIQFQNNGVVDDSQLPKDRFSAERLKGVDSTLKIQPAKLEDSAVYLCASSQSTRQSGELFFGEGSRLTVL.

This chain joins TRBV5-1 and TRBJ1-1; D possibly corresponds to TRBD1 (5 bases). Trimming removed 0 bases from V and 4 bases from J, with 13 bases in between. The CDR3 loop spans 15 amino acids. The germline V gene has CDR1 SGHRS and CDR2 YFSETQ. The CDR3 DNA reads as TGCGCCAGCAGCTTGGAGGCAGGGTTCAGCACTGAAGCTTTCTTT. Translation: CASSLEAGFSTEAFF.

The rearrangement joins TRBV5-4 to TRBJ2-1; TRBD1 aligns across 8 bases. Germline assignment: CDR1 SGHNT and CDR2 YYREEE (reference sequence). This CDR3 spans 16 amino acids. V shed 4 bases, J shed 4 bases, and the junction held 10 bases outside the gene matches. The CDR3 sequence is CASSAGGQSRYNEQFF. The CDR3 DNA reads as TGTGCCAGCAGCGCAGGGGGCCAATCCCGGTACAATGAGCAGTTCTTC. The variable domain in full, with the rest retrieved from reference TRBV5-4 and TRBJ2-1, is ETGVTQSPTHLIKTRGQQVTLRCSSQSGHNTVSWYQQALGQGPQFIFQYYREEENGRGNFPPRFSGLQFPNYSSELNVNALELDDSALYLCASSAGGQSRYNEQFFGPGTRLTVL.

This clone occurred a few times. The V and J genes are TRBV4-3 and TRBJ1-5; the D is unclear. CDR1 and CDR2 from the germline V gene are LGHNA and YSLEER. With 0 bases removed from V and 9 bases from J, the gap between germline ends came to 12 bases. The CDR3 runs to 14 residues. The CDR3 nucleotides are TGCGCCAGCAGCCAAGATCTGGGGTGGCGGCCCCAGCATTTT. Amino acids: CASSQDLGWRPQHF.

The genes are TRBV7-2 and TRBJ1-2; 11 nucleotides line up with TRBD1. Germline trimming cut 1 base from V and 12 bases from J; bases unmatched to any gene: 10. Germline V lookup: CDR1 SGHTA, CDR2 FQGNSA. The CDR3 runs 15 residues. As DNA, the CDR3 is TGTGCCAGCAGCTTAGTGGGTTGGACAGGGGGCGCAAACACCTTC. It codes for CASSLVGWTGGANTF. The entire variable domain, with the rest obtained from reference TRBV7-2 and TRBJ1-2, is as follows: GAGVSQSPSNKVTEKGKDVELRCDPISGHTALYWYRQSLGQGLEFLIYFQGNSAPDKSGLPSDRFSAERTGGSVSTLTIQRTQQEDSAVYLCASSLVGWTGGANTFGSGTRLTVV.

The chain is built from TRBV2 and TRBJ1-5, with 7 bases lining up with TRBD1. The CDR3 is 16 amino acids. The trim removed 3 bases at V and 4 bases at J, leaving 9 bases unmatched. Germline V gene lookup returns CDR1 SNHLY and CDR2 FYNNEI. CDR3 sequence: CASSDRQGGFNQPQHF. Written as DNA, the CDR3 is TGTGCCAGCAGTGACCGACAGGGTGGATTTAATCAGCCCCAGCATTTT.

J is TRBJ1-2 and V is TRBV6-5; TRBD1 matches 9 bases. This CDR3 has 14 residues. V lost 7 bases to trimming and J lost 8 bases; unmatched junction nucleotides: 11. Per germline, CDR1 MNHEY and CDR2 SVGAGI. In DNA, the CDR3 is TGTGCCAGCACGTTGGGGACAGGGTGGAGCGGCTACACCTTC. The encoded protein is CASTLGTGWSGYTF.

The V and J genes are TRBV14 and TRBJ1-5, with 7 bases lining up with TRBD1. CDR1 is SGHDN and CDR2 is FVKESK in the germline V gene. After removal of 5 bases from V and 7 bases from J, the junction contained 2 bases not matched to a gene. This CDR3 is 12 amino acids long. CDR3 loop: CASSSGGQPQHF. The DNA of the CDR3 is TGTGCCAGCAGCTCAGGGGGGCAGCCCCAGCATTTT. The full variable domain, rest sourced from reference TRBV14 and TRBJ1-5, is EAGVTQFPSHSVIEKGQTVTLRCDPISGHDNLYWYRRVMGKEIKFLLHFVKESKQDESGMPNNRFLAERTGGTYSTLKVQPAELEDSGVYFCASSSGGQPQHFGDGTRLSIL.

This clone was observed a handful of times. This CDR3 reads CASSSTGTGSPQHF. Here the CDR3 DNA reads TGTGCCAGCAGTTCCACCGGGACAGGATCGCCCCAGCATTTT. The V and J genes are TRBV7-6 and TRBJ1-5, with TRBD1 identical over 8 bases. The CDR3 contains 14 residues. Trimming cost V 6 bases and J 9 bases; bases outside gene matches: 10. CDR1 is SGHVS, CDR2 FNYEAQ, per germline.

The gene calls are TRBV5-1 and TRBJ2-3, with 7 bases aligning to TRBD1. V lost 4 bases and J lost 2; bases outside the gene matches: 7. The CDR3 has 15 residues. Germline V CDR1 and CDR2: SGHRS, YFSETQ. This chain's CDR3 is CASSAYGTDTDTQYF. Here the CDR3 DNA reads TGCGCCAGCAGCGCGTACGGGACAGACACAGATACGCAGTATTTT.

This clone was detected only a few times. The V gene is TRBV5-1, the J gene TRBJ1-1; TRBD1 matches at 7 bases. Germline CDR1 is SGHRS and CDR2 is YFSETQ. V lost 0 bases and J lost 6; bases outside the gene matches: 5. The CDR3 is made up of 14 amino acids. The CDR3 sequence is CASSLARQGAEAFF. In DNA form, the CDR3 reads TGCGCCAGCAGCTTGGCCCGGCAGGGGGCTGAAGCTTTCTTT. Full variable domain (rest looked up from reference TRBV5-1 and TRBJ1-1): KAGVTQTPRYLIKTRGQQVTLSCSPISGHRSVSWYQQTPGQGLQFLFEYFSETQRNKGNFPGRFSGRQFSNSRSEMNVSTLELGDSALYLCASSLARQGAEAFFGQGTRLTVV.

The rearrangement links TRBV5-5 to TRBJ1-1; tentative D call: TRBD1 (5 bases). There are 15 residues in the CDR3. Germline V lookup: CDR1 SGHKS, CDR2 YYEKEE (reference sequence). Trimming shortened V by 1 base and J by 5 bases, and 15 bases separated the two germline ends. CDR3 sequence (DNA): TGTGCCAGCAGCTTGAACGGGGCTAGAGGAACTGAAGCTTTCTTT. Translating it yields CASSLNGARGTEAFF.

This clone was seen a few times. V and J are TRBV6-5 and TRBJ1-2; D remains ambiguous. Trimming took 0 bases from V and 4 from J, leaving 9 bases between them. Germline V gene data show CDR1 as MNHEY and CDR2 as SVGAGI. CDR3 size: 14 residues. The chain's CDR3 is CASSYSMISYGYTF. CDR3 sequence (DNA): TGTGCCAGCAGTTACTCGATGATAAGCTATGGCTACACCTTC.

Remarks on this clone: Germline is not matched at one junction end, which may reflect a read error. For the CDR3, the DNA is TGTGCCAGCAGTGTATCCTGGGGGAACACTGAAGCTTTCTTT. Its protein product is CASSVSWGNTEAFF. V and J are TRBV27 and TRBJ1-1; D is ambiguous. From germline, CDR1 is MNHEY and CDR2 SMNVEV (reference sequence). The CDR3 sequence is 14 residues long.

The CDR3 DNA is TGTGCCAGCAGGGGGGATTCCCCTGAAGCTTTCTTT. Its translation is CASRGDSPEAFF. The chain links TRBV2 to TRBJ1-1, with D perhaps TRBD1 (5 bases). The germline V gene has CDR1 SNHLY and CDR2 FYNNEI. V lost 6 bases to trimming and J lost 6 bases, with 11 bases between them. The CDR3 length is 12 residues.

The chain links TRBV13 to TRBJ2-5; D might be TRBD1 (6 bases). Per germline, CDR1 PRHDT and CDR2 FYEKMQ (reference sequence). V was trimmed by 6 bases and J by 11 bases, leaving 13 bases between them. This CDR3 is 11 amino acids long. For the CDR3, the DNA is TGTGCCAGCAGTGGGGGCCTGGCGCAGTACTTC. Translation gives CASSGGLAQYF.

V gene TRBV29-1 combines with J gene TRBJ2-3, with D perhaps matching TRBD1 or TRBD2 (5 bases each). This CDR3 is built from 13 residues. Germline-derived CDR1 and CDR2 are SQVTM and ANQGSEA. Trimming took 3 bases from V and 4 from J, leaving 11 bases between them. CDR3 region: CSVEELGADTQYF. Here the CDR3 DNA reads TGCAGCGTTGAGGAACTGGGGGCAGATACGCAGTATTTT.

The V call is TRBV6-1, the J call TRBJ1-1; D gene unclear. The CDR3 runs to 13 residues. Germline V gives CDR1 MNHNS, CDR2 SASEGT. V dropped 3 bases and J dropped 3 bases, with 8 bases sitting between them. CDR3 in amino acids: CASSDNPDTEAFF. CDR3 coding DNA: TGTGCCAGCAGTGATAACCCGGACACTGAAGCTTTCTTT.

CDR3 nucleotide sequence: TGCAGTGCTGGGCAGGGCGGCTACACCTTC. It is translated as CSAGQGGYTF. The rearrangement uses TRBV20-1 and TRBJ1-2; a weak D match, TRBD1 (5 bases). CDR3 length equals 10 residues. With 5 bases removed from V and 8 bases from J, the gap between germline ends came to 9 bases. In germline, CDR1 is DFQATT, CDR2 SNEGSKA (reference sequence).

The genes are TRBV6-1 and TRBJ2-3; D possibly corresponds to TRBD1 (5 bases). The V end lost 4 bases, the J end lost 0 bases, and 14 bases lay between the germline ends. From germline, CDR1 is MNHNS and CDR2 SASEGT. This CDR3 region has 16 residues. The CDR3: CASSVPRTRSTDTQYF. CDR3 DNA: TGTGCCAGCAGTGTACCTAGGACACGCAGCACAGATACGCAGTATTTT.